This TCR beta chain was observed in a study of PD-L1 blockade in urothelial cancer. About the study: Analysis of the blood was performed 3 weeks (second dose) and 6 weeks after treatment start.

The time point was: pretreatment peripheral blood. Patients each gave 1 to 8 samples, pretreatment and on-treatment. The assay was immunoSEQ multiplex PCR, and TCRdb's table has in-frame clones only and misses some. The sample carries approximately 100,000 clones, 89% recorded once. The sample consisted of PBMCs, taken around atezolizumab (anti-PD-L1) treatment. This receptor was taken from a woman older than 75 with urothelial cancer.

The DNA of the CDR3 is TGTGCCACCAGCCAGGGGCTAGGGGAGCTGTTTTTT. Protein product: CATSQGLGELFF. The V call is TRBV15, the J call TRBJ2-2; D is possibly TRBD1 (6 bases). In germline, CDR1 is LNHNV, CDR2 YYDKDF (reference sequence). CDR3 length: 12 residues. The germline V and J ends were trimmed by 5 bases and 8 bases, with 9 bases remaining between them.